Sequencing of this TCR beta chain was carried out in a study of read filtering for tumor transcriptome and immune sequencing. General study findings and limits: RNA-seq captured clonotypes less deeply and reliably than IR-seq. Sorted CD138-negative bone marrow cells were not purified T cells. In IR-seq, single-read clonotypes were about 80% of clonotypes but approximately 4% of reads.

The library was built from 400 to 500 ng RNA with molecular barcoded adaptors for alpha/delta and beta/gamma chains. TCRdb itself ran the reads through MiXCR, one entry per CDR3 protein. This sample yields about 86,000 distinct CDR3 sequences, of which 9% to 15% are seen a single time; 15% belongs to the top ten. This CDR3 spans 16 amino acids. The germline V gene has CDR1 LGHDT and CDR2 YNNKEL (reference sequence). This clonotype has more than one count but fewer than ten. The antigen remains unidentified. A read error is possible here, since a much larger clone lies one base away. Bone marrow was sampled from every patient at the time of active disease.

The gene calls are TRBV3-1 and TRBJ2-1; 11 bases are a match to TRBD2. The receptor was derived from a donor aged 40 or over with multiple myeloma. The specimen was a population of CD138-negative cells sorted from bone marrow. CDR3 sequence reads: CASGQDLAGGWYEQFF. The DNA of the CDR3 is TGTGCCAGCGGCCAAGATCTAGCGGGAGGTTGGTATGAGCAGTTCTTC.